This T cell receptor (beta chain) was obtained from a study of cytomegalovirus exposure and HLA in healthy donors. V gave up 7 bases and J gave up 9 bases, with 17 bases separating them. Germline-derived CDR1 and CDR2 are SGHKS and YYEKEE (reference sequence). The CDR3 contains 12 residues. As regards this clone: Its antigen is still unknown.

Primers included in the PCR were 60 Vbeta and 13 Jbeta primers. Method: immunoSEQ multiplex PCR; TCRdb's copy keeps in-frame clones and lacks some. The sample lists 95,000 to 100,000 clones; 65% to 85% were seen once. General observations from the study: When analyzed later, the rates of TCR association showed variation by HLA locus, with DRB1 the most and HLA-C the fewest. A later analysis linked some 17,000 TCR beta sequences to HLA alleles at 0.05 false discovery rate. A later analysis linked a missense DCLRE1C variant to TCR beta V- and J-gene trimming. Most TCR beta V segments were productive about 90% or about 30% of the time in an earlier analysis.

The sequence was obtained from a middle-aged man in good health and CMV-seronegative. V is TRBV5-5 and J is TRBJ2-7; D possibly corresponds to TRBD2 (6 bases). Source material: PBMCs. The CDR3 DNA sequence: TGTGCCAGCGGGCCCTCTGTGCGGGGGCAGTACTTC. This encodes CASGPSVRGQYF.